This T cell receptor (beta chain) was sequenced in a study of response to subunit inactivated influenza vaccine. General observations from the study: Seasonal influenza vaccination, on each occasion, was suggested by the authors to recruit few new T cells.

A word on this clonotype: What it binds is not known.

A single record per CDR3 protein comes from TCRdb applying MiXCR to the RT-PCR reads. The repertoire holds just under 550,000 distinct CDR3 sequences, roughly 23% seen once, with about 3% in the top ten. V gave up 1 base and J gave up 6 bases, with 9 bases separating them. Germline assignment: CDR1 SGHDN and CDR2 FVKESK. The CDR3 runs 14 residues. These sequences were also reported in another study, on T cells expressing NK-cell markers. That source notes: TCR beta cDNA was made by 5'RACE template switching with UMIs. The study sequenced eight donors, seven HCMV-seropositive and one seronegative. In roughly six donors, dominant CD3+CD56+NKG2C+ clonotypes ranked among the top 10 CD8+ clonotypes. These clonotypes, the leaders elsewhere, also led the CD3+CD56-NKG2C+ fraction in a few donors.

The chain links TRBV14 to TRBJ2-2; D possibly corresponds to TRBD2 (6 bases). Sequenced material: CD4+ T cells sorted from PBMCs, taken roughly 13 days after vaccination. The source is a man aged 45-65 years who received an inactivated influenza vaccine. The CDR3 sequence is CASSQGLVAGELFF. The CDR3 nucleotides are TGTGCCAGCAGCCAAGGACTAGTGGCCGGGGAGCTGTTTTTT.